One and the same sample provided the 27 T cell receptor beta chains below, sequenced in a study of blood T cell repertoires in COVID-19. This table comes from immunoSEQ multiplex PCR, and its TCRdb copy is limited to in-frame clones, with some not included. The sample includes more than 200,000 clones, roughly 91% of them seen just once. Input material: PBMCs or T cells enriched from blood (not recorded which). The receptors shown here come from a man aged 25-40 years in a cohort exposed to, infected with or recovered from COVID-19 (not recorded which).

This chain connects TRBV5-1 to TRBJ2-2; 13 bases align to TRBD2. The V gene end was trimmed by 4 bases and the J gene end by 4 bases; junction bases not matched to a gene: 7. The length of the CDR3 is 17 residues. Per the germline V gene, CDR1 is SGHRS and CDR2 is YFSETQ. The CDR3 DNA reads TGCGCCAGCAGCCCCGGACTAGCGGGAGACTTCACCGGGGAGCTGTTTTTT. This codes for CASSPGLAGDFTGELFF. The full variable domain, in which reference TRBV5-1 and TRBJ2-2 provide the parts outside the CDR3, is KAGVTQTPRYLIKTRGQQVTLSCSPISGHRSVSWYQQTPGQGLQFLFEYFSETQRNKGNFPGRFSGRQFSNSRSEMNVSTLELGDSALYLCASSPGLAGDFTGELFFGEGSRLTVL.

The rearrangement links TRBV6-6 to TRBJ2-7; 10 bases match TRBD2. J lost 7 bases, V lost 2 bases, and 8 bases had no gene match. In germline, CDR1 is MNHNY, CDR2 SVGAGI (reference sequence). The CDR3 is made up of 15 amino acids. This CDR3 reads CASSYGTSVVREQYF. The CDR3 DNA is TGTGCCAGCAGTTACGGGACTAGCGTCGTTAGGGAGCAGTACTTC.

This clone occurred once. The CDR3 here is CASRDKLTRAEGYTF. The CDR3 nucleotides are TGTGCCAGCAGGGACAAGTTGACCCGCGCGGAAGGCTACACCTTC. The chain recombines TRBV6-5 with TRBJ1-2, with D maybe TRBD1 (5 bases). V was trimmed by 6 bases and J by 8 bases, leaving 22 bases between them. CDR1 is MNHEY and CDR2 is SVGAGI in the germline V gene. The CDR3 length is 15 residues.

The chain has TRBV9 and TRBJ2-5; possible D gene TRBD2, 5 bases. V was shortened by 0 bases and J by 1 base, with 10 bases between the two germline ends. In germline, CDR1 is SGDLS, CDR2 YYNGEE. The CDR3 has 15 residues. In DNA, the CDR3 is TGTGCCAGCAGCGTAGGAGGGCTGATCCAAGAGACCCAGTACTTC. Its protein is CASSVGGLIQETQYF.

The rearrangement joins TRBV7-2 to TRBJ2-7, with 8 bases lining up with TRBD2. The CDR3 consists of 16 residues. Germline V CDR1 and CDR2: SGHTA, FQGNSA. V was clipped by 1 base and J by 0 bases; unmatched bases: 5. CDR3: CASSLVRGGSSYEQYF. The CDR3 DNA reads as TGTGCCAGCAGCTTAGTCCGCGGGGGGAGCTCCTACGAGCAGTACTTC. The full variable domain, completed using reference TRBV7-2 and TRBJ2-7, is GAGVSQSPSNKVTEKGKDVELRCDPISGHTALYWYRQSLGQGLEFLIYFQGNSAPDKSGLPSDRFSAERTGGSVSTLTIQRTQQEDSAVYLCASSLVRGGSSYEQYFGPGTRLTVT.

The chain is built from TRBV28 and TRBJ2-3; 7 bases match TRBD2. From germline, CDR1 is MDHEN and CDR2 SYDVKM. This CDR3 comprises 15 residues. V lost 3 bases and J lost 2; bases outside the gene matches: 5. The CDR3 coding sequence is TGTGCCAGCAGTTTCCCAGCGGGACCCACAGATACGCAGTATTTT. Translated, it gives CASSFPAGPTDTQYF.

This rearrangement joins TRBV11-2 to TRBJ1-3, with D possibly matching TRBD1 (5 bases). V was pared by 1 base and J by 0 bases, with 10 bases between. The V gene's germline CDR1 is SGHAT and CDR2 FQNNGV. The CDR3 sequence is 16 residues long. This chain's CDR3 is CASSLARGSSGNTIYF. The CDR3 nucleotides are TGTGCCAGCAGCTTAGCCCGGGGGAGCTCTGGAAACACCATATATTTT.

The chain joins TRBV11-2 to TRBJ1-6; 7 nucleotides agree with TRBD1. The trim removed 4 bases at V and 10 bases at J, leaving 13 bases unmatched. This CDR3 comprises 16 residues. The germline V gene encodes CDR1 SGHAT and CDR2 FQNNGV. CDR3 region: CASSSWDSSRRSPLHF. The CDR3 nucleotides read TGTGCCAGCAGCTCCTGGGACAGCTCTCGGAGGTCACCCCTCCACTTT.

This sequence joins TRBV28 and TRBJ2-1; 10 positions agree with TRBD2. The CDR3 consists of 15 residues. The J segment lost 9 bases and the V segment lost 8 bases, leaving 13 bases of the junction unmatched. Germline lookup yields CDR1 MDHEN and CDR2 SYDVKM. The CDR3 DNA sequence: TGTGCCAGCCAACAGCTCACTAGCGGGACTGCTGAGCAGTTCTTC. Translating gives CASQQLTSGTAEQFF.

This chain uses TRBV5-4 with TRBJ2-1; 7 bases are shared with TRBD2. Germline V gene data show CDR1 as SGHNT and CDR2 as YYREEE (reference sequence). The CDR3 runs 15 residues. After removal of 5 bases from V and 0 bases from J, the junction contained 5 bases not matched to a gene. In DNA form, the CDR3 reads TGTGCCAGCAGTAGAGCGGGGAGCTCCTACAATGAGCAGTTCTTC. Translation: CASSRAGSSYNEQFF.

CDR3 in amino acids: CASSSRSGFPNEKLFF. CDR3 bases: TGTGCCAGCAGTTCCCGGTCGGGGTTCCCTAATGAAAAACTGTTTTTT. The gene calls are TRBV28 and TRBJ1-4; D gene uncertain. The CDR3 loop spans 16 amino acids. Germline CDR1 is MDHEN and CDR2 is SYDVKM. The ends were cut back, 4 bases at V and 3 bases at J, with 15 bases in the middle.

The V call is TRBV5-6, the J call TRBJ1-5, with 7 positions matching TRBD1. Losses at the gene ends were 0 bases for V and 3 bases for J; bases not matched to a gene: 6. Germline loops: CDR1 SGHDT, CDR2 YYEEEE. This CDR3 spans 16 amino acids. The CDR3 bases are TGTGCCAGCAGCTTGGAGGCAGGGGGTTACAATCAGCCCCAGCATTTT. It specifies CASSLEAGGYNQPQHF.

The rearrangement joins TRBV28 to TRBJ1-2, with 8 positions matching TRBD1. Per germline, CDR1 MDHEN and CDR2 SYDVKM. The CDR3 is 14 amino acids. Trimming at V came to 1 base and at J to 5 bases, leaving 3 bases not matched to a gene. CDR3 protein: CASSLSGQVYGYTF. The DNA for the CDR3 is TGTGCCAGCAGTTTATCGGGACAGGTATATGGCTACACCTTC.

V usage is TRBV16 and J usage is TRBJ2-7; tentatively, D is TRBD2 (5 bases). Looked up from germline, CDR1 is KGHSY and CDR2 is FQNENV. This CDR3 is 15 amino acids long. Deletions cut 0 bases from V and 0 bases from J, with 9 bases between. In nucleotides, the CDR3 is TGTGCCAGCAGCCAATCGCGAGGGAGCTCCTACGAGCAGTACTTC. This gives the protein CASSQSRGSSYEQYF.

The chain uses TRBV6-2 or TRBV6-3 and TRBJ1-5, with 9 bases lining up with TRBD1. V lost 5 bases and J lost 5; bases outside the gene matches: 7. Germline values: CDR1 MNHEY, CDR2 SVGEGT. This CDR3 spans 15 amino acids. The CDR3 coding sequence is TGTGCCAGCAGTACAGGACAGGGGATTCATCAGCCCCAGCATTTT. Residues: CASSTGQGIHQPQHF.

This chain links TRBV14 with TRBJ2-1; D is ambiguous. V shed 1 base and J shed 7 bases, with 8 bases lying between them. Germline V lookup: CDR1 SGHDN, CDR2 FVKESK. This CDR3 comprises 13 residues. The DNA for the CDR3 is TGTGCCAGCAGCCAAGGGAGCTCGAATGAGCAGTTCTTC. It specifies CASSQGSSNEQFF. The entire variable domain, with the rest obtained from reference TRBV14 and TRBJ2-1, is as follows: EAGVTQFPSHSVIEKGQTVTLRCDPISGHDNLYWYRRVMGKEIKFLLHFVKESKQDESGMPNNRFLAERTGGTYSTLKVQPAELEDSGVYFCASSQGSSNEQFFGPGTRLTVL.

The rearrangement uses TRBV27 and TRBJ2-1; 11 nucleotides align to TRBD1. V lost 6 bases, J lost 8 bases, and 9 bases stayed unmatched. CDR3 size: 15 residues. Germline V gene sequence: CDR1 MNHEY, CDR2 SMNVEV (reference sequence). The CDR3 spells CASSPPGQGVYEQFF. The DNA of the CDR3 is TGTGCCAGCAGCCCCCCGGGACAGGGGGTTTATGAGCAGTTCTTC.

The DNA for the CDR3 is TGTGCCAGCAGGGGACAGGGATTTGGCTACACCTTC. It codes for CASRGQGFGYTF. The chain is built from TRBV28 and TRBJ1-2, with TRBD1 matching over 9 bases. CDR1 and CDR2 (germline): MDHEN, SYDVKM. The CDR3 runs to 12 residues. The V segment lost 6 bases and the J segment 7 bases; nucleotides outside the gene matches: 3.

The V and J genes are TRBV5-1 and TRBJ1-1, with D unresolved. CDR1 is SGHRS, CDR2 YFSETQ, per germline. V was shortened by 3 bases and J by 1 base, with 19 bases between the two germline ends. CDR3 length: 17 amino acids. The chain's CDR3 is CASSWGKTRVENTEAFF. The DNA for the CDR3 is TGCGCCAGCAGCTGGGGAAAAACGAGGGTAGAGAACACTGAAGCTTTCTTT.

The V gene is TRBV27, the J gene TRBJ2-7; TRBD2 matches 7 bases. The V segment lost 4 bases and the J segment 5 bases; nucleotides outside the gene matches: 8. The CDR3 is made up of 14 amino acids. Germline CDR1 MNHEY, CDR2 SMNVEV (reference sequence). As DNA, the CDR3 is TGTGCCAGCAGTTCTCAGCGGGACCAGGACGAGCAGTACTTC. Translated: CASSSQRDQDEQYF.

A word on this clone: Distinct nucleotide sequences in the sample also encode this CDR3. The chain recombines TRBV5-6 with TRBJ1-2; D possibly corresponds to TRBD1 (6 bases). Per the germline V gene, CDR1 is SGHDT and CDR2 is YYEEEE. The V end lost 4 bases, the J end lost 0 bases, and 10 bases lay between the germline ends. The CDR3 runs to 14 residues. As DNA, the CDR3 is TGTGCCAGCAGCCTGACAGGCGCTAACTATGGCTACACCTTC. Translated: CASSLTGANYGYTF.

DNA of the CDR3: TGTGCCAGCAGCTTAGCGGGTAGGGGAATGGATGAAAAACTGTTTTTT. It translates to CASSLAGRGMDEKLFF. The chain recombines TRBV7-9 with TRBJ1-4; perhaps TRBD1 as D (5 bases). Germline assignment: CDR1 SEHNR and CDR2 FQNEAQ (reference sequence). Trimming removed 0 bases from V and 6 bases from J, with 14 bases in between. The CDR3 is 16 amino acids.

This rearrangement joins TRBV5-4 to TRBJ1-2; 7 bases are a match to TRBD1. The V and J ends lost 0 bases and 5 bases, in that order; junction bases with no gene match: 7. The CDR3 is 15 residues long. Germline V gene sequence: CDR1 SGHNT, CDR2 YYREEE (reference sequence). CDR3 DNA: TGTGCCAGCAGCTTGGCTGGGACAGTACCGTATGGCTACACCTTC. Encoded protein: CASSLAGTVPYGYTF.

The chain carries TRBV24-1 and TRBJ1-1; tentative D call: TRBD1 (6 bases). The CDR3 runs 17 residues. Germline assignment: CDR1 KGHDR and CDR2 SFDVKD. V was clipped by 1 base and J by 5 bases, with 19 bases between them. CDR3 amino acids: CATSDFDRLPESTEAFF. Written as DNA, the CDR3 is TGTGCCACCAGTGATTTTGACAGGCTGCCGGAATCTACTGAAGCTTTCTTT.

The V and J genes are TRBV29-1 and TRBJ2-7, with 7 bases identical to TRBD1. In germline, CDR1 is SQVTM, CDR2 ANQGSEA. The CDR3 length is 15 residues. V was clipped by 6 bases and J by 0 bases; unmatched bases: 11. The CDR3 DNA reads TGCAGCGTCGCGAACACAGGGGTTTTCTCCTACGAGCAGTACTTC. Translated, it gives CSVANTGVFSYEQYF.

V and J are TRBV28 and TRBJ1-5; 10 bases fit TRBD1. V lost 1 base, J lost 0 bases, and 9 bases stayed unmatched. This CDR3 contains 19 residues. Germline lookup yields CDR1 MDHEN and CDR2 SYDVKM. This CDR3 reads CASSLSRIGTGVSNQPQHF. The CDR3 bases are TGTGCCAGCAGTTTATCGAGGATAGGGACAGGGGTTAGCAATCAGCCCCAGCATTTT.

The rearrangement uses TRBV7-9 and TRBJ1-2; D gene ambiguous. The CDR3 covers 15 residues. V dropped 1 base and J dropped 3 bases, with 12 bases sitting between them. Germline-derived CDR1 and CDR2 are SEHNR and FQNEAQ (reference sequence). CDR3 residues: CASSLGSGADYGYTF. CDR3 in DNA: TGTGCCAGCAGCTTAGGTTCCGGAGCGGACTATGGCTACACCTTC.